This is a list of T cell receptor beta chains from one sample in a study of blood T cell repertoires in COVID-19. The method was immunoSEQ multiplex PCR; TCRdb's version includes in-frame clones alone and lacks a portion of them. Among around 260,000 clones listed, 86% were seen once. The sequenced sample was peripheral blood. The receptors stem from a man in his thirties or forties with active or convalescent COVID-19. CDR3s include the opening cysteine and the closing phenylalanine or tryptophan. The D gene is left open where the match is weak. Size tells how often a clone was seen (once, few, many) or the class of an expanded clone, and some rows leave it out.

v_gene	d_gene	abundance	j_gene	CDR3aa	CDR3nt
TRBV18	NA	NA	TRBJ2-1	CASSDGVSYNEQFF	TGTGCCAGCTCTGACGGGGTTTCCTACAATGAGCAGTTCTTC
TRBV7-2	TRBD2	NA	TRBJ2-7	CASSLAGLAGTLPYEQYF	TGTGCCAGCAGCTTAGCGGGACTAGCGGGGACCCTACCCTACGAGCAGTACTTC
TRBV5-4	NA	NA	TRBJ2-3	CASSLIRVSTDTQYF	TGTGCCAGCAGCTTGATCCGGGTTAGCACAGATACGCAGTATTTT
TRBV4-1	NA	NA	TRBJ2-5	CASSQGVSETQYF	TGCGCCAGCAGCCAAGGCGTGTCAGAGACCCAGTACTTC
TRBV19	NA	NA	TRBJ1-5	CASSLRQDYSNQPQHF	TGTGCCAGTAGTCTTAGACAGGATTATAGCAATCAGCCCCAGCATTTT
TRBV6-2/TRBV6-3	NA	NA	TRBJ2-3	CASSPPRGTDTQYF	TGTGCCAGCAGCCCCCCCCGCGGCACAGATACGCAGTATTTT
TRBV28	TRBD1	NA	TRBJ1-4	CASSKRQGREKLFF	TGTGCCAGCAGTAAACGACAGGGTCGAGAAAAACTGTTTTTT
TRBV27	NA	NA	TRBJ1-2	CASGRTENYGYTF	TGTGCCAGCGGTAGGACTGAGAACTATGGCTACACCTTC
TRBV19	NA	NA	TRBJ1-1	CASTEWIGGRAEAFF	TGTGCCAGTACCGAATGGATCGGGGGTAGGGCTGAAGCTTTCTTT
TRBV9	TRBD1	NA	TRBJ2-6	CASSVRTGGSGANVLTF	TGTGCCAGCAGCGTTAGGACAGGGGGATCTGGGGCCAACGTCCTGACTTTC
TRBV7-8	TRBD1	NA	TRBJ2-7	CASSQSLGQHYEQYF	TGTGCCAGCAGCCAAAGTCTGGGACAGCACTACGAGCAGTACTTC
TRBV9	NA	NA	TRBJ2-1	CASSVGTGDRKFF	TGTGCCAGCAGCGTCGGGACTGGGGACAGAAAATTCTTC
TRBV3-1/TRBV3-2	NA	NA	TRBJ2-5	CASSQGVGARETQYF	TGTGCCAGCAGCCAAGGAGTGGGGGCGCGGGAGACCCAGTACTTC
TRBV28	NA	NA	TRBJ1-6	CASSTNYQGYNSPLHF	TGTGCCAGCAGTACCAACTATCAGGGGTATAATTCACCCCTCCACTTT
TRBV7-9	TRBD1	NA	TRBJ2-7	CASSTGQFGEQYF	TGTGCCAGCAGCACGGGACAGTTTGGCGAGCAGTACTTC
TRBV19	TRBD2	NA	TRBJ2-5	CASSIREGSETQYF	TGTGCCAGTAGTATTCGGGAGGGTAGTGAGACCCAGTACTTC
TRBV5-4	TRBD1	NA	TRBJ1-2	CASSLRTGGSYGYTF	TGTGCCAGCAGCTTGCGGACAGGGGGCTCCTATGGCTACACCTTC
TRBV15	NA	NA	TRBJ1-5	CATSRRGGTQPQHF	TGTGCCACCAGCAGAAGGGGGGGAACTCAGCCCCAGCATTTT
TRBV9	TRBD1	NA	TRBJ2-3	CASSVSLAGGVTDTQYF	TGTGCCAGCAGCGTCTCATTGGCAGGGGGCGTCACAGATACGCAGTATTTT
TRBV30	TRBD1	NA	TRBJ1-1	CAWRTGGYTEAFF	TGTGCCTGGCGGACAGGGGGATACACTGAAGCTTTCTTT
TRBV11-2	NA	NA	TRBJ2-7	CASSLEAGTYEQYF	TGTGCCAGCAGCTTAGAGGCAGGGACCTACGAGCAGTACTTC
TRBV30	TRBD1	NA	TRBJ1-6	CAWSEQGYYNSPLHF	TGTGCCTGGAGTGAACAGGGGTACTATAATTCACCCCTCCACTTT
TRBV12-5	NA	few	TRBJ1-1	CASGLATEQSEAFF	TGTGCTAGTGGCCTGGCTACAGAGCAATCTGAAGCTTTCTTT
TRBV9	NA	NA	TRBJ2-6	CASSTRTANVSGANVLTF	TGTGCCAGCAGCACCCGGACAGCGAACGTCTCTGGGGCCAACGTCCTGACTTTC
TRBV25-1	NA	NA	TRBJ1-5	CASSESQGIGQPQHF	TGTGCCAGCAGTGAATCACAGGGAATAGGTCAGCCCCAGCATTTT
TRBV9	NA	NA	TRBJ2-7	CASSAHWGPRHEQYF	TGTGCCAGCAGCGCTCATTGGGGCCCGAGGCACGAGCAGTACTTC
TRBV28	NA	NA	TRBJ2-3	CASIGLSDTQYF	TGTGCCAGCATAGGACTCTCAGATACGCAGTATTTT
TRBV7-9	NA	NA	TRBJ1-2	CASVEASPANYGYTF	TGTGCCAGCGTAGAGGCGTCACCAGCTAACTATGGCTACACCTTC
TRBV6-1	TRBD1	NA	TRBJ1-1	CASSDPGQGRVTEAFF	TGTGCCAGCAGTGATCCAGGACAGGGGAGAGTCACTGAAGCTTTCTTT
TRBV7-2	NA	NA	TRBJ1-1	CASSQQGNTEAFF	TGTGCCAGCAGCCAACAGGGGAACACTGAAGCTTTCTTT
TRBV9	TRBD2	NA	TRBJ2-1	CASSVVSGGAQPEQFF	TGTGCCAGCAGCGTAGTCTCCGGGGGGGCCCAACCTGAGCAGTTCTTC
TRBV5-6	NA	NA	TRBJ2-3	CASSSGSDTQYF	TGTGCCAGCAGCTCTGGCTCAGATACGCAGTATTTT
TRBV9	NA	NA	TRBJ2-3	CASSVGVLTDTQYF	TGTGCCAGCAGCGTCGGTGTGTTGACAGATACGCAGTATTTT
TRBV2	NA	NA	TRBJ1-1	CASPGGWGGTEAFF	TGTGCCAGCCCGGGGGGCTGGGGGGGGACTGAAGCTTTCTTT
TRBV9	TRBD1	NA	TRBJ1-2	CASSVDRDRGRFFVGYTF	TGTGCCAGCAGCGTAGATAGGGACAGGGGGCGATTTTTCGTTGGCTACACCTTC
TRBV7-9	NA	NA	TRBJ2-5	CASRKTGSFGETQYF	TGTGCCAGCAGGAAAACAGGGTCCTTTGGAGAGACCCAGTACTTC
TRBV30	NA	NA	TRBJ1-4	CAWRGQGLRTEKLFF	TGTGCCTGGAGAGGGCAGGGCCTACGGACTGAAAAACTGTTTTTT
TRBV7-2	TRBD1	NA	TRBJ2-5	CASSLDLPTGGDGTQYF	TGTGCCAGCAGCTTAGATCTTCCGACAGGGGGCGATGGGACCCAGTACTTC
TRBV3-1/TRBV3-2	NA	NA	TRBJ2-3	CASSQGSWLAVTQYF	TGTGCCAGCAGCCAAGGCTCCTGGTTGGCAGTAACGCAGTATTTT
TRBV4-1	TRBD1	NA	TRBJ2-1	CASSHANGDRVYNEQFF	TGCGCCAGCAGCCACGCAAACGGGGACAGGGTGTACAATGAGCAGTTCTTC
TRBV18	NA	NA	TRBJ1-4	CASSPSGQGGEKLFF	TGTGCCAGCTCACCTTCCGGTCAGGGAGGTGAAAAACTGTTTTTT
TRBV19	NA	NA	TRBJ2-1	CASSTGVNEQFF	TGTGCCAGTAGTACAGGGGTCAATGAGCAGTTCTTC
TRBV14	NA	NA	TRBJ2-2	CASSQVRASNTGELFF	TGTGCCAGCAGCCAAGTCAGGGCCTCGAACACCGGGGAGCTGTTTTTT
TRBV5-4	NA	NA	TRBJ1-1	CASSFGPGEAFF	TGTGCCAGCAGCTTTGGCCCGGGGGAAGCTTTCTTT
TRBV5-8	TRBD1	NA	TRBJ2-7	CASSLPGQGARRDEQYF	TGTGCCAGCAGCTTGCCGGGACAGGGGGCGCGGCGGGACGAGCAGTACTTC
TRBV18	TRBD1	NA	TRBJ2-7	CASSVLEAGGREQYF	TGTGCCAGCTCAGTCTTAGAAGCAGGGGGCCGGGAGCAGTACTTC
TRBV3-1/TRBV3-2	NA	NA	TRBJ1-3	CASSQDYAGNTIYF	TGTGCCAGCAGCCAAGATTACGCGGGAAACACCATATATTTT
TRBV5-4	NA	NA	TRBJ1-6	CASSLTGQVNSPLHF	TGTGCCAGCAGCTTGACAGGGCAGGTCAATTCACCCCTCCACTTT
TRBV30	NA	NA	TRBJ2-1	CAWSVLSGSNEQFF	TGTGCCTGGAGTGTACTATCAGGGTCCAATGAGCAGTTCTTC
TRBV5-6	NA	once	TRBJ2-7	CASSLSFYEQYF	TGTGCCAGCAGCTTGTCTTTCTACGAGCAGTACTTC
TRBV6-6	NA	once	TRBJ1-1	CASTRDKSTEAFF	TGTGCCAGCACCCGGGACAAATCAACTGAAGCTTTCTTT
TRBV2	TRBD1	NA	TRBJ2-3	CASSRQGAGTDTQYF	TGTGCCAGCAGCCGACAGGGGGCCGGCACAGATACGCAGTATTTT
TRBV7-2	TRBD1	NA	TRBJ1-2	CASSSRQGMGYTF	TGTGCCAGCAGCTCCCGACAGGGTATGGGCTACACCTTC
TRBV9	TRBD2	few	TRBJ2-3	CASRPLAGTDTQYF	TGTGCCAGCCGTCCCCTAGCGGGGACAGATACGCAGTATTTT
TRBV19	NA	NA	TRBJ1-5	CASRGGRGQPQHF	TGTGCCAGTAGGGGAGGTCGAGGTCAGCCCCAGCATTTT
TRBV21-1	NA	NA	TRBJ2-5	CASSKVKTGIGMLETQYF	TGTGCCAGCAGCAAAGTAAAGACAGGGATTGGAATGTTAGAGACCCAGTACTTC